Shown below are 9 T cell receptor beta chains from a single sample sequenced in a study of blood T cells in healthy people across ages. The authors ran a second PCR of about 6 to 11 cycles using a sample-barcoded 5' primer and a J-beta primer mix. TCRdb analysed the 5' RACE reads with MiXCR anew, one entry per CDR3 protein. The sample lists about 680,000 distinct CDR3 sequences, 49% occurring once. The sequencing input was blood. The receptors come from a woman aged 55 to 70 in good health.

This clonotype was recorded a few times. In nucleotides, the CDR3 is TGTGCCAGCAGCGGACAGAATCAGCCCCAGCATTTT. Its translation: CASSGQNQPQHF. The rearrangement joins TRBV6-2 or TRBV6-3 to TRBJ1-5, with TRBD1 as a possible D gene (6 bases). V was clipped by 6 bases and J by 4 bases, with 7 bases between them. CDR3 length equals 12 residues. Germline loops: CDR1 MNHEY, CDR2 SVGEGT.

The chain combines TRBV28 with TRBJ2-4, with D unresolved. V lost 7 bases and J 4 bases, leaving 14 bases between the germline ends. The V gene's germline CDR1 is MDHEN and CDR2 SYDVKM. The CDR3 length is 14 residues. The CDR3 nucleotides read TGTGCCAGCAAGGCCGGTCAGCGTAAAAACATTCAGTACTTC. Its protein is CASKAGQRKNIQYF.

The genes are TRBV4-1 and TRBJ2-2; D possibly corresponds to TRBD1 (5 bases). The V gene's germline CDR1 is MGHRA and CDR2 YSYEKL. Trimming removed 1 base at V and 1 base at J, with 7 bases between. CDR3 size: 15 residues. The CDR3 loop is CASSQVRVNTGELFF. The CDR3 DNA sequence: TGCGCCAGCAGCCAAGTCAGGGTGAACACCGGGGAGCTGTTTTTT.

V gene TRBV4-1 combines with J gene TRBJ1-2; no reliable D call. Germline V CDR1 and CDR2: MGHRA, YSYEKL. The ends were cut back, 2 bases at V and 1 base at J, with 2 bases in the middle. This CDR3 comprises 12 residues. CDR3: CASSQLNYGYTF. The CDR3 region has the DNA TGCGCCAGCAGCCAACTTAACTATGGCTACACCTTC.

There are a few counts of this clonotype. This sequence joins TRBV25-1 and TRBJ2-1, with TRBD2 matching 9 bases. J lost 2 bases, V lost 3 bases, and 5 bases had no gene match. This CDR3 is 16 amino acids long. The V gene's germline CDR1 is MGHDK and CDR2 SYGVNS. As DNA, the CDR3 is TGTGCCAGCAGTGATTTAGCGGGAGCTCCCTACAATGAGCAGTTCTTC. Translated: CASSDLAGAPYNEQFF.

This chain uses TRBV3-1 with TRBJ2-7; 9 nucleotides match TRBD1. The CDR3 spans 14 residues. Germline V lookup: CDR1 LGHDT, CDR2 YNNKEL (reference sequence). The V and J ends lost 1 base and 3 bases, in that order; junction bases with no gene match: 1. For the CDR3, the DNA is TGTGCCAGCAGCCAAGCGGACAGGGGCTACGAGCAGTACTTC. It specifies CASSQADRGYEQYF.

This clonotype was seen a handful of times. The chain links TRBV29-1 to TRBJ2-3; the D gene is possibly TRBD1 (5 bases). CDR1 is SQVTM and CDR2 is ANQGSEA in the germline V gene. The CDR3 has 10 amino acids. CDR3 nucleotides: TGCATGACAGACACAGATACGCAGTATTTT. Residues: CMTDTDTQYF.

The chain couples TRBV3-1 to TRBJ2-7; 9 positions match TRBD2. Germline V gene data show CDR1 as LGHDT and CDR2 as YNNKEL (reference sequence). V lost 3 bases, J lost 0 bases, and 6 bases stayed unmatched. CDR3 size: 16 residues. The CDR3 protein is CASSQATSGYSYEQYF. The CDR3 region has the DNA TGTGCCAGCAGCCAGGCGACTAGCGGATACTCCTACGAGCAGTACTTC.

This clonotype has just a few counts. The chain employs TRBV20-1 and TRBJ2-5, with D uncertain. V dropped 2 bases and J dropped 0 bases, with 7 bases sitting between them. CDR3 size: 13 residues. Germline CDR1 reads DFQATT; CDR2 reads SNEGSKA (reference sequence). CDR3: CSARSAYQETQYF. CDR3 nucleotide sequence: TGCAGTGCTAGATCGGCTTACCAAGAGACCCAGTACTTC.